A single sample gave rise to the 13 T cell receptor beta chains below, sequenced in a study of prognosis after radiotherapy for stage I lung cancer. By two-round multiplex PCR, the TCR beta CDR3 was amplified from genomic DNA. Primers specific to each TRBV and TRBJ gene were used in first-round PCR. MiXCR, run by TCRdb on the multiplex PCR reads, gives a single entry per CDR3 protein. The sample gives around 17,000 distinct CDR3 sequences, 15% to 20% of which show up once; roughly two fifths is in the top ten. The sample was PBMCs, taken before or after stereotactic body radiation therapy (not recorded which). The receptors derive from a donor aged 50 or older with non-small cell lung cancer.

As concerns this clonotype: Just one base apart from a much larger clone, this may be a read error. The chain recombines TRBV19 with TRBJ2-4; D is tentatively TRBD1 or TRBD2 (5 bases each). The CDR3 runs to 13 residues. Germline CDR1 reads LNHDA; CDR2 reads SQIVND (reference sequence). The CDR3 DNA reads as TGTGCCAGTAGTAATGGGGGTTCGGACATTCAGCACTTC. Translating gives CASSNGGSDIQHF.

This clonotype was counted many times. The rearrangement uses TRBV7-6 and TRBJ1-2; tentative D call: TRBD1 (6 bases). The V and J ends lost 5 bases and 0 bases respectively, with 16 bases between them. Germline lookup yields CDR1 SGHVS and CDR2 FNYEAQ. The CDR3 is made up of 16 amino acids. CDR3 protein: CASSQRRQDANYGYTF. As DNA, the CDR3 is TGTGCCAGCAGCCAACGCAGACAGGACGCTAACTATGGCTACACCTTC.

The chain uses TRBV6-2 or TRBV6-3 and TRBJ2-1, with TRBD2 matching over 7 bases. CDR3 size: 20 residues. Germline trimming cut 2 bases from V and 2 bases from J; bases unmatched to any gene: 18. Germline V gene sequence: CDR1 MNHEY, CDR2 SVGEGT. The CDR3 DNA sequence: TGTGCCAGCAGTTACGAGCCGAGGGAGGGGCCTAGCGGTACCTACAATGAGCAGTTCTTC. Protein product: CASSYEPREGPSGTYNEQFF.

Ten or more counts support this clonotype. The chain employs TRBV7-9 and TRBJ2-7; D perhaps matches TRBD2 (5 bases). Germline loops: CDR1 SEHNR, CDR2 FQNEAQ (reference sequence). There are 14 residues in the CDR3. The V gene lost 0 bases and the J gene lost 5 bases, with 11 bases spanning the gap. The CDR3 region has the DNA TGTGCCAGCAGCTTAGCGGGAGCATCCAACGAGCAGTACTTC. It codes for CASSLAGASNEQYF.

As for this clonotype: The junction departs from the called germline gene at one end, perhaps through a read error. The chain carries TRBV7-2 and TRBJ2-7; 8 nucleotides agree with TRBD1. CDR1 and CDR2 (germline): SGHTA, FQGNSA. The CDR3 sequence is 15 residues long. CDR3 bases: TGTGCCAGTAGCTTAAGGTACAGGGGGTTCTACGAGCAGTACTTC. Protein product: CASSLRYRGFYEQYF.

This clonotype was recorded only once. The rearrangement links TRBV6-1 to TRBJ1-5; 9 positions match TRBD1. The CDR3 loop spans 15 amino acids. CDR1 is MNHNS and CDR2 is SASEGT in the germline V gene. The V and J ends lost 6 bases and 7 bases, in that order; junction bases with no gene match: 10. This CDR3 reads CASRNTGTGWQPQHF. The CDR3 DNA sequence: TGTGCCAGCAGAAATACCGGGACAGGGTGGCAGCCCCAGCATTTT.

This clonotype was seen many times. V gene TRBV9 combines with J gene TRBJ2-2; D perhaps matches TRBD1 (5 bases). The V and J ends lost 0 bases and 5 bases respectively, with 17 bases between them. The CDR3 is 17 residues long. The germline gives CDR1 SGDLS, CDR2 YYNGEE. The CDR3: CASSVAPQGRGTGELFF. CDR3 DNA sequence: TGTGCCAGCAGCGTAGCTCCCCAGGGAAGAGGAACCGGGGAGCTGTTTTTT. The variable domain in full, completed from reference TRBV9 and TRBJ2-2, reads DSGVTQTPKHLITATGQRVTLRCSPRSGDLSVYWYQQSLDQGLQFLIQYYNGEERAKGNILERFSAQQFPDLHSELNLSSLELGDSALYFCASSVAPQGRGTGELFFGEGSRLTVL.

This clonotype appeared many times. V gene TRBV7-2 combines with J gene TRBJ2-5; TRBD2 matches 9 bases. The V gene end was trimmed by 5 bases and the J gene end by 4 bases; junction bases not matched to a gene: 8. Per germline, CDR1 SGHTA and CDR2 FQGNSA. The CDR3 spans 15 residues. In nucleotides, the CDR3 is TGTGCCAGCAGCCTGGGGGGCGGGGGGGGAGAGACCCAGTACTTC. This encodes CASSLGGGGGETQYF.

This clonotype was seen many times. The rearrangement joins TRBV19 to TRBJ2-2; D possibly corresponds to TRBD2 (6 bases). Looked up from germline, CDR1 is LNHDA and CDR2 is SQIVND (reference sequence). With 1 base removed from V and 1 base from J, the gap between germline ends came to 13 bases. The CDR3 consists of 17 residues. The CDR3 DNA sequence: TGTGCCAGTAGTATAGGGGGAGGTAGCGGGAACACCGGGGAGCTGTTTTTT. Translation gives CASSIGGGSGNTGELFF.

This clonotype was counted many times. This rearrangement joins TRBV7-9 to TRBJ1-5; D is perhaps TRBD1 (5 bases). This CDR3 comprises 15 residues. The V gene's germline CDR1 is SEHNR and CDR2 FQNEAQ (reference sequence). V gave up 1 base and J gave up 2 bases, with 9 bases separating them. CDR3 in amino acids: CASSLVGARNQPQHF. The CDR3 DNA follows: TGTGCCAGCAGCTTAGTCGGGGCTCGCAATCAGCCCCAGCATTTT.

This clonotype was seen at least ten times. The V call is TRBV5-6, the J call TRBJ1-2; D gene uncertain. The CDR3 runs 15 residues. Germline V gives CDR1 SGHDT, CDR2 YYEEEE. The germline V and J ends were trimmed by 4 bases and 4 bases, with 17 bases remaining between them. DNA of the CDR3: TGTGCCAGCAGCCCACAAAGCTCCGACGGCTATGGCTACACCTTC. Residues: CASSPQSSDGYGYTF.

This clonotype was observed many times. CDR3 sequence reads: CASSVDSLSYNEQFF. The DNA of the CDR3 is TGTGCCAGCAGCGTAGACAGCCTATCCTACAATGAGCAGTTCTTC. The chain has TRBV9 and TRBJ2-1, with unresolved D. CDR1 is SGDLS, CDR2 YYNGEE, per germline. The length of the CDR3 is 15 residues. Trimming shortened V by 0 bases and J by 1 base, and 8 bases separated the two germline ends.

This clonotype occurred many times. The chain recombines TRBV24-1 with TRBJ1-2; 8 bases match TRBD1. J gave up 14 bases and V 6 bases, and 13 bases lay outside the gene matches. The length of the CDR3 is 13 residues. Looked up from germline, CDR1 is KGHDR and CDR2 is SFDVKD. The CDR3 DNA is TGTGCCACCAGTCAAAACGCCGGACAGGGTCATACCTTC. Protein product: CATSQNAGQGHTF.